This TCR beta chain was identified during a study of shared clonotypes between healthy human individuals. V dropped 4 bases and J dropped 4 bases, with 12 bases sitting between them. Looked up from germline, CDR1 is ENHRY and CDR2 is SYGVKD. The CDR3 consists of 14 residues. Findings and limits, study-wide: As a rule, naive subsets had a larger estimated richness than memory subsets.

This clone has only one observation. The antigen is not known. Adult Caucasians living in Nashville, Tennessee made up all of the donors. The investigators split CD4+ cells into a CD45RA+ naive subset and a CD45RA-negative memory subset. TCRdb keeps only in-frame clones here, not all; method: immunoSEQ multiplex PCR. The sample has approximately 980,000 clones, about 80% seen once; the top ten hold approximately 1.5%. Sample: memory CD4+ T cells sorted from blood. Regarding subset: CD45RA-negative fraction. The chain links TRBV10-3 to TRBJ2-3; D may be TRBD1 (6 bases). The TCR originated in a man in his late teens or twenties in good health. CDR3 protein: CAISVGGVPDTQYF. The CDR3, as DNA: TGTGCCATCAGTGTAGGGGGAGTCCCAGATACGCAGTATTTT.